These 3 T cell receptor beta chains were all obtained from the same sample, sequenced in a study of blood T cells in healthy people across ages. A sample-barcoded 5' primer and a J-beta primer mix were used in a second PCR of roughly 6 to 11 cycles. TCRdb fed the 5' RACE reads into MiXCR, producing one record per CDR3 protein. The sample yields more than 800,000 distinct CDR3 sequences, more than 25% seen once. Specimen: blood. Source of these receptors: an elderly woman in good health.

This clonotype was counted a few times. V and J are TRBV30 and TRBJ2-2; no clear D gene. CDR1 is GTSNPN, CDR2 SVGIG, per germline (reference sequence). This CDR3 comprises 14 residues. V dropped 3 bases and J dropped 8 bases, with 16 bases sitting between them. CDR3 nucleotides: TGTGCCTGGAGGCGGCACAGCGCCGCGGGGGAGCTGTTTTTT. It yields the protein CAWRRHSAAGELFF.

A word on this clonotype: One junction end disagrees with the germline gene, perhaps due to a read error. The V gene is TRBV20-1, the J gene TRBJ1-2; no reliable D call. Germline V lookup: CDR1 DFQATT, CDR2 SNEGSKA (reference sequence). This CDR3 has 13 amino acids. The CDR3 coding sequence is TGCAGTGCTAGAGGGGTAACTCACTATGACTACACCTTC. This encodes CSARGVTHYDYTF.

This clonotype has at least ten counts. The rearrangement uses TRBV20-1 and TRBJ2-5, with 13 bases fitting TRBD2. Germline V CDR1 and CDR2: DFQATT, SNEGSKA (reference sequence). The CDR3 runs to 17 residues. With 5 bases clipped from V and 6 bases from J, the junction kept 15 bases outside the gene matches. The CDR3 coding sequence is TGCAGTGCTTCCTCGACTAGCGGGGGGCTTACGGTCCAGACCCAGTACTTC. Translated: CSASSTSGGLTVQTQYF.